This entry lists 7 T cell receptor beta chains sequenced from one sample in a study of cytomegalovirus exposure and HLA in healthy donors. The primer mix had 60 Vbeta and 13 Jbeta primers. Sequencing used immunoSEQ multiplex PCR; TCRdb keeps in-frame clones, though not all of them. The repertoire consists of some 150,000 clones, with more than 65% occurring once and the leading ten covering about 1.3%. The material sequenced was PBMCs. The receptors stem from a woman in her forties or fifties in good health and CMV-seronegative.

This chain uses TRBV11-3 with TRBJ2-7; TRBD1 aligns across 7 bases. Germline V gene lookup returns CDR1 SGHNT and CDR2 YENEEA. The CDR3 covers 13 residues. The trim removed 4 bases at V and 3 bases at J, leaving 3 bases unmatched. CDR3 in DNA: TGTGCCAGCAGCTACGGACAGGACTACGAGCAGTACTTC. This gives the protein CASSYGQDYEQYF.

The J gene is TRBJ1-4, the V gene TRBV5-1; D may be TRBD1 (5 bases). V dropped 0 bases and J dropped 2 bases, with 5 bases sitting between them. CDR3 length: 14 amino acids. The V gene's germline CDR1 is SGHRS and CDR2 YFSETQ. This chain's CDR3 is CASSLEGTNEKLFF. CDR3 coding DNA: TGCGCCAGCAGCTTGGAGGGGACTAATGAAAAACTGTTTTTT.

CDR3: CASRMLAGPGELFF. DNA for the CDR3: TGTGCCAGCCGGATGTTAGCTGGCCCCGGGGAGCTGTTTTTT. The rearrangement links TRBV28 to TRBJ2-2; D gene uncertain. This CDR3 has 14 residues. Germline V CDR1 and CDR2: MDHEN, SYDVKM. The V end lost 8 bases, the J end lost 6 bases, and 16 bases lay between the germline ends.

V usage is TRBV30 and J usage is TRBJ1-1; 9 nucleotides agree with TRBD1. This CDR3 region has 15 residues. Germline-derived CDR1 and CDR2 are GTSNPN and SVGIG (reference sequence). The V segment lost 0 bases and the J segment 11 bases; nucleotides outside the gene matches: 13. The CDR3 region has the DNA TGTGCCTGGAGTGTAAGTGGGACAGGGTATTTCAGGGCTTTCTTT. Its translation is CAWSVSGTGYFRAFF.

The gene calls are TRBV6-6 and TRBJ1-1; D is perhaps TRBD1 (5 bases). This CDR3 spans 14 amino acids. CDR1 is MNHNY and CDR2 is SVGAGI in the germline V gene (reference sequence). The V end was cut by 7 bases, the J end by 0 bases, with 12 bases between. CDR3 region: CASKRTTMNTEAFF. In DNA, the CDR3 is TGTGCCAGCAAAAGGACAACCATGAACACTGAAGCTTTCTTT.

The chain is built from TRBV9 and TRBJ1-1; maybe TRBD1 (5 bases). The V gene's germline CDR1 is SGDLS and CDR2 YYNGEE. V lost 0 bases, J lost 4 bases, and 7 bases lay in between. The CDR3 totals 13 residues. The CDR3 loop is CASSVGQSTEAFF. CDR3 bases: TGTGCCAGCAGCGTAGGACAGTCCACTGAAGCTTTCTTT.

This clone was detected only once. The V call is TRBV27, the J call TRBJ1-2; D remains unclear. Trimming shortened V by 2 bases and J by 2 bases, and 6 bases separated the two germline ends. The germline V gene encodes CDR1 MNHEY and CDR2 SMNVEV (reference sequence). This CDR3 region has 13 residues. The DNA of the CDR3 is TGTGCCAGCAGTTTAGAACGGAACTATGGCTACACCTTC. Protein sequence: CASSLERNYGYTF.